This T cell receptor beta chain was captured by sequencing in a study of blood T cell repertoires in COVID-19. On the study more broadly: Both acute and convalescent COVID-19 samples were obtained from the United States, Italy and Spain. Sources were T cells, B-cell-depleted T cells, or PBMCs; the material itself was cDNA or gDNA.

Germline V gives CDR1 LNHNV, CDR2 YYDKDF (reference sequence). This CDR3 contains 15 residues. The J segment lost 4 bases and the V segment lost 5 bases, leaving 6 bases of the junction unmatched. In the original analysis: Reference gene primer amplification in the assay estimated nucleated cell counts. Assay used: immunoSEQ multiplex PCR; TCRdb lists only in-frame clones, some missing. V and J calls and clone size are given by that table; D and trimming were obtained from the DNA. The table records around 170,000 clones, 84% of them present only once. The receptor comes from a man in his late teens or twenties with active or convalescent COVID-19. The chain combines TRBV15 with TRBJ2-7, with 12 bases matching TRBD1. Sequenced input: peripheral blood. In DNA, the CDR3 is TGTGCCACCAGCCGTGGGACAGGGGGCAGTTACGAGCAGTACTTC. This translates into CATSRGTGGSYEQYF. The entire variable domain, with the rest obtained from reference TRBV15 and TRBJ2-7, is as follows: DAMVIQNPRYQVTQFGKPVTLSCSQTLNHNVMYWYQQKSSQAPKLLFHYYDKDFNNEADTPDNFQSRRPNTSFCFLDIRSPGLGDTAMYLCATSRGTGGSYEQYFGPGTRLTVT.